The clone carrying this T cell receptor beta chain was seen only a few times. This specimen belongs to a study of T-cell memory formation after mild COVID-19. TCRdb passed the 5' RACE reads through MiXCR, listing each CDR3 protein once. The repertoire holds around 510,000 distinct CDR3 sequences, with about 20% as singletons. The CDR3 runs 18 residues. V lost 5 bases, J lost 0 bases, and 10 bases stayed unmatched. The receptor was derived from an adult woman who had mild COVID-19 (a few samples of this study predate the infection). Cell type and time point are not known. Material: PBMCs or a T cell subset sorted from them (not recorded which). This chain connects TRBV12-3 or TRBV12-4 to TRBJ2-4; 10 nucleotides line up with TRBD2. CDR3 amino acids: CASSPLAGRRGAKNIQYF. DNA for the CDR3: TGTGCCAGCAGTCCACTAGCGGGGCGACGGGGAGCCAAAAACATTCAGTACTTC.